This T cell receptor beta chain was observed in a study of graft-versus-host responses after intestinal transplantation. Study details: Tacrolimus plus steroids were given to all recipients for about 3 years, preceded by anti-thymocyte globulin induction. Study conclusions and caveats: Graft-donor T cell macrochimerism in patients accompanied high graft-versus-host to host-versus-graft clonal ratios in allografts.

Notes on this clone: What it binds is not known.

CDR3 length: 14 amino acids. V shed 4 bases, J shed 2 bases, and the junction held 0 bases outside the gene matches. Germline CDR1 reads SGHNT; CDR2 reads YYREEE (reference sequence). Profiled with immunoSEQ multiplex PCR; TCRdb holds only in-frame clones, not every one. The sample lists 89,000 or so clones, about four fifths occurring once. The sequencing here drew on unstimulated CD4+ T cells sorted from spleen or lymph node cells, taken before intestinal transplant. The receptor was derived from a human donor who received an intestinal transplant. The gene calls are TRBV5-4 and TRBJ2-1, with 10 nucleotides matching TRBD2. CDR3 coding DNA: TGTGCCAGCAGCCTAGCGGGAGCCTACAATGAGCAGTTCTTC. Protein: CASSLAGAYNEQFF. The variable domain in full, with the rest retrieved from reference TRBV5-4 and TRBJ2-1, is ETGVTQSPTHLIKTRGQQVTLRCSSQSGHNTVSWYQQALGQGPQFIFQYYREEENGRGNFPPRFSGLQFPNYSSELNVNALELDDSALYLCASSLAGAYNEQFFGPGTRLTVL.